This record looks at one T cell receptor beta chain sequence and its context. The antigen is not known. Assay: immunoSEQ multiplex PCR; the TCRdb copy retains only in-frame clones and omits some. The top ten clones hold 0.1% to 0.15% of a sample with more than 2 million clones, nearly 97% of them seen once. These data are taken from a study of shared clonotypes between healthy human individuals. For the study at large: Those who served as donors were a couple of women and a few men between the ages of 18 and 49. Points from the study as a whole: Sample collection involved blood only; tissue repertoires are likely different. Naive CD4 clonotype sharing across a few donors was roughly 5%. A small donor pool kept down the genetic and exposure-history diversity that was represented.

Germline lookup yields CDR1 SGHTA and CDR2 FQGNSA. V lost 5 bases to trimming and J lost 2 bases; unmatched junction nucleotides: 8. The CDR3 is made up of 17 amino acids. The chain couples TRBV7-2 to TRBJ2-7; 14 bases are shared with TRBD2. Sequencing was done on a sample of naive CD4+ T cells sorted from blood. Subset noted: CD45RA+ positively selected. The TCR originated in a man aged 18 to 30 in good health. The CDR3: CASSPGLAGGTTYEQYF. The CDR3 DNA follows: TGTGCCAGCAGCCCTGGACTAGCGGGAGGCACCACCTACGAGCAGTACTTC.